The rows below give T cell receptor beta chains drawn from one sample of a study of Tregs in tolerant kidney transplant recipients. Libraries were prepared by immunoSEQ multiplex PCR; TCRdb keeps only in-frame clonotypes and omits some of them. The sample gives 55,000 to 75,000 clones, approximately 87% of which show up once; 3.5% to 4% is in the top ten. The sequenced sample was CD4+ T cells from blood (PBMCs), obtained 6 months after the transplant. These receptors were collected from a human patient who received a combined kidney and bone marrow transplant. The graft donor may have contributed some T cells. Each CDR3 is given with its conserved first and last residue. Each record gives: V gene, clone size, D gene, J gene, CDR3 DNA, CDR3 protein. The D gene is left open where the match is weak. A clone size is listed for some rows: how often the clone was seen (once, few, many), or a class if it is expanded.

TRBV23-1	.	.	TRBJ1-4	TGCGCCAGCAGTCACGACGTAGCTTCTGAAAAACTGTTTTTT	CASSHDVASEKLFF
TRBV28	.	TRBD1	TRBJ2-7	TGTGCCAGCAGCTGGGACAGGGTCTCCTACGAGCAGTACTTC	CASSWDRVSYEQYF
TRBV4-1	.	.	TRBJ2-7	TGCGCCAGCAGCCAAGACCGACTACCGAGCTCCTACGAGCAGTACTTC	CASSQDRLPSSYEQYF
TRBV5-1	.	TRBD2	TRBJ2-7	TGCGCCAGCAGCTTGGACCTCGGGGGGGGCGGGTACGAGCAGTACTTC	CASSLDLGGGGYEQYF
TRBV7-8	.	TRBD2	TRBJ2-1	TGTGCCAGCAGCTTAGTAGCGGGACACAATGAGCAGTTCTTC	CASSLVAGHNEQFF
TRBV15	.	.	TRBJ1-1	TGTGCCACCAGCAATGACATTAACACTGAAGCTTTCTTT	CATSNDINTEAFF
TRBV19	.	.	TRBJ2-5	TGTGCCAGTAGTACCCTTGAGACCCAGTACTTC	CASSTLETQYF
TRBV10-3	once	TRBD1	TRBJ2-3	TGTGCCATCAGAAACGTAGGGGGCGAAGATACGCAGTATTTT	CAIRNVGGEDTQYF
TRBV14	.	.	TRBJ1-4	TGTGCCAGCAGCCAAGATCTAGGTACCATGGATGAAAAACTGTTTTTT	CASSQDLGTMDEKLFF
TRBV15	.	.	TRBJ2-2	TGTGCCACCAGCAGAGCGGCGAACACCGGGGAGCTGTTTTTT	CATSRAANTGELFF
TRBV29-1	once	.	TRBJ2-5	TGCAGCGTTGAACACGGGGAGACCCAGTACTTC	CSVEHGETQYF
TRBV5-6	.	.	TRBJ1-2	TGTGCCAGCAGCTTAACGAGGGAAGGGGGCTACACCTTC	CASSLTREGGYTF
TRBV27	.	.	TRBJ2-3	TGTGCCAGCAGTCGTGGTCCGGGGAATACGCAGTATTTT	CASSRGPGNTQYF
TRBV28	.	.	TRBJ1-5	TGTGCCAGCAGCCCCGACAGTTATCAGCCCCAGCATTTT	CASSPDSYQPQHF
TRBV27	once	TRBD1	TRBJ2-1	TGTGCCAGCAGTTCCCCAGACAGGGGGCCTTACAATGAGCAGTTCTTC	CASSSPDRGPYNEQFF
TRBV9	.	TRBD1	TRBJ2-7	TGTGCCAGCAGCGTTTCGACAGGGAACCAACTGGGCTACGAGCAGTACTTC	CASSVSTGNQLGYEQYF
TRBV7-9	.	.	TRBJ2-1	TGTGCCAGCAGCTTAGTGGGGACTCGGGGGAATGAGCAGTTCTTC	CASSLVGTRGNEQFF
TRBV16	.	.	TRBJ2-2	TGTGCCAGCAGCCAATTTGCCGGGAACACCGGGGAGCTGTTTTTT	CASSQFAGNTGELFF
TRBV18	.	.	TRBJ1-2	TGTGCCAGCTCACCAGGGCAGGGCGAGGGCTACACCTTC	CASSPGQGEGYTF
TRBV5-1	.	TRBD2	TRBJ2-5	TGCGCCAGCAGCTTGGCTAGCGGGGGGGAACAAGAGACCCAGTACTTC	CASSLASGGEQETQYF
TRBV6-6	.	TRBD2	TRBJ2-3	TGTGCCAGCAGGGGAGCGGGACTCTCAGATACGCAGTATTTT	CASRGAGLSDTQYF
TRBV11-2	.	.	TRBJ2-4	TGTGCCAGCAGCCCGAACACAGCGGTAGCCAAAAACATTCAGTACTTC	CASSPNTAVAKNIQYF
TRBV7-2	.	.	TRBJ2-2	TGTGCCAGCAGCTTAGATTTGGGGGCCACCGGGGAGCTGTTTTTT	CASSLDLGATGELFF
TRBV9	.	.	TRBJ1-2	TGTGCCAGCAGCCCCCGGACAGCAGCTAACTATGGCTACACCTTC	CASSPRTAANYGYTF
TRBV7-3	.	TRBD2	TRBJ2-1	TGTGCCAGCAGCTCAGGGACTAGCGGGTACAATGAGCAGTTCTTC	CASSSGTSGYNEQFF
TRBV7-9	.	TRBD2	TRBJ2-7	TGTGCCAGCAGCCCCAGACTAGCGGCCTCCTACGAGCAGTACTTC	CASSPRLAASYEQYF
TRBV6-1	.	.	TRBJ2-6	TGTGCCAGCAGTCAAACCAGGGCTGGGGCCAACGTCCTGACTTTC	CASSQTRAGANVLTF
TRBV9	.	TRBD1	TRBJ1-2	TGTGCCAGCAGCTCCAGTAGGGACAGCCACTATGGCTACACCTTC	CASSSSRDSHYGYTF
TRBV28	few	TRBD2	TRBJ2-7	TGTGCCAGCAGTTCGACTAGCGGGGCCCCATCCTACGAGCAGTACTTC	CASSSTSGAPSYEQYF
TRBV10-3	once	TRBD2	TRBJ2-3	TGTGCCATCAAATCAGCGGGGGGCACAGATACGCAGTATTTT	CAIKSAGGTDTQYF
TRBV9	.	TRBD2	TRBJ2-7	TGTGCCAGCAGCGCAGGACTAGCGGGAGGAACCAACTACGAGCAGTACTTC	CASSAGLAGGTNYEQYF
TRBV11-1	.	.	TRBJ2-3	TGTGCCAGCAGCTTCCGGGGGATCGGTACGCAGTATTTT	CASSFRGIGTQYF
TRBV5-1	once	TRBD1	TRBJ1-1	TGCGCCAGCAGCAGTCGACAGGGAGGTAACACTGAAGCTTTCTTT	CASSSRQGGNTEAFF
TRBV25-1	.	.	TRBJ2-1	TGTGCCAGCAGTGAAGCAGGGGCCACCAATGAGCAGTTCTTC	CASSEAGATNEQFF
TRBV7-2	.	TRBD2	TRBJ2-1	TGTGCCAGCAGCTTGCTAGCGGACTCCTACAATGAGCAGTTCTTC	CASSLLADSYNEQFF
TRBV19	.	TRBD2	TRBJ2-7	TGTGCCAGTAGTATAGGCCTAGCGGTATCCTACGAGCAGTACTTC	CASSIGLAVSYEQYF
TRBV5-1	.	.	TRBJ1-6	TGCGCCAGCAGCTTGGATGAGGGAGTGTATTCACCCCTCCACTTT	CASSLDEGVYSPLHF
TRBV14	.	.	TRBJ2-1	TGTGCCAGCAGCCCCAGGGTAAGGTACAATGAGCAGTTCTTC	CASSPRVRYNEQFF
TRBV5-4	.	TRBD1	TRBJ1-2	TGTGCCAGCGGACCCGGGACAGGGAGTTTTGGCTACACCTTC	CASGPGTGSFGYTF
TRBV19	.	.	TRBJ1-1	TGTGCCAGTAGTATCGGGGTGAACACTGAAGCTTTCTTT	CASSIGVNTEAFF
TRBV7-2	.	.	TRBJ1-2	TGTGCCAGCAGCTTAGCGCGGTCAGGGGCGTGGGGCTACACCTTC	CASSLARSGAWGYTF
TRBV7-9	.	TRBD2	TRBJ2-7	TGTGCCAGCAGCCCGCAAGGAGCGGGAGCTGCCGAGCAGTACTTC	CASSPQGAGAAEQYF
TRBV30	once	.	TRBJ1-1	TGTGCCTGGAGTGTAAAGGGGGGGGGCACTGAAGCTTTCTTT	CAWSVKGGGTEAFF
TRBV11-3	once	TRBD1	TRBJ1-2	TGTGCCAGCAGTAACGACAGGGGTAACTATGGCTACACCTTC	CASSNDRGNYGYTF
TRBV29-1	.	.	TRBJ1-1	TGCAGCGTTCGGCGGGGGGGCGACACTGAAGCTTTCTTT	CSVRRGGDTEAFF
TRBV6-1	.	.	TRBJ1-4	TGTGCCAGCAGTGAACAGAGGACAACTAATGAAAAACTGTTTTTT	CASSEQRTTNEKLFF
TRBV2	.	.	TRBJ2-5	TGTGCCAGCAGCGGAAACAGGGAGGAGACCCAGTACTTC	CASSGNREETQYF
TRBV11-3	.	.	TRBJ2-3	TGTGCCAGCAGCCTAGGAGGGTTCACAGATACGCAGTATTTT	CASSLGGFTDTQYF
TRBV7-2	.	.	TRBJ1-4	TGTGCCAGCAGCGGGGACATCCATGAAAAACTGTTTTTT	CASSGDIHEKLFF
TRBV5-1	.	.	TRBJ2-1	TGCGCCAGCAGCTCTTCCTCCGGGGTCCATGAGCAGTTCTTC	CASSSSSGVHEQFF